The rows below give T cell receptor beta chains drawn from one sample of a study of a mutant IDH1 vaccine in newly diagnosed glioma. The data were produced by immunoSEQ multiplex PCR, yet TCRdb's version contains in-frame clones alone and is incomplete. The table includes 110,000 or so clones, 75% to 90% detected once. For these receptors, no antigen is known. The specimen comprised PBMCs, sampled from a glioma patient whose treatment included an IDH1 peptide vaccine. Receptors originate from a woman in her fifties or sixties with glioma. CDR3s include the opening cysteine and the closing phenylalanine or tryptophan. The D gene is left open where the match is weak. Only part of the rows carry a size: once, few, many, or a class if the clone is expanded.

V	D	size	J	length	DNA	CDR3
TRBV7-9	.	.	TRBJ1-2	16	TGTGCCAGCAGCCGAGGACACCTAGAAGCTAACTATGGCTACACCTTC	CASSRGHLEANYGYTF
TRBV19	.	.	TRBJ1-5	16	TGTGCCAGTAACCTACGGGCGGACAGCGCGAATCAGCCCCAGCATTTT	CASNLRADSANQPQHF
TRBV18	.	.	TRBJ2-7	15	TGTGCCAGCTCACCAATAATGGCAGGGGATTACGAGCAGTACTTC	CASSPIMAGDYEQYF
TRBV27	.	.	TRBJ2-6	17	TGTGCCAGCAGTTCGACCAGGGGCCCCTCTGGGGCCAACGTCCTGACTTTC	CASSSTRGPSGANVLTF
TRBV29-1	.	.	TRBJ2-5	13	TGCAGCGTTGAAGTGAACTCGGGGGAGACCCAGTACTTC	CSVEVNSGETQYF
TRBV27	.	once	TRBJ2-1	13	TGTGCCACCTGGGACGGAGCGTACAATGAGCAGTTCTTC	CATWDGAYNEQFF
TRBV9	.	.	TRBJ2-3	16	TGTGCCAGCAGCACGCTAACGGCCCTTAGCACAGATACGCAGTATTTT	CASSTLTALSTDTQYF
TRBV29-1	TRBD1	.	TRBJ2-7	13	TGCAGCGTTGAGCTTGACAGGGACTACGAGCAGTACTTC	CSVELDRDYEQYF
TRBV10-3	.	.	TRBJ1-1	12	TGTGCCATCCGGGAATTGAACACTGAAGCTTTCTTT	CAIRELNTEAFF
TRBV30	.	.	TRBJ2-3	14	TGTGCCTGGACTAGCGTCCTTAGCACAGATACGCAGTATTTT	CAWTSVLSTDTQYF
TRBV27	.	.	TRBJ2-3	15	TGTGCCAGCAGTAGGGTACAGGGTGGCACAGATACGCAGTATTTT	CASSRVQGGTDTQYF
TRBV29-1	.	.	TRBJ2-3	15	TGCAGCGTTGAAGATGGGAGCGGGAGCACAGATACGCAGTATTTT	CSVEDGSGSTDTQYF
TRBV28	TRBD2	.	TRBJ2-5	15	TGTGCCAGCAGCTCTAGCGGGAGGACGCAAGAGACCCAGTACTTC	CASSSSGRTQETQYF
TRBV5-1	TRBD2	.	TRBJ2-7	16	TGCGCCAGCAGCTTGGCCGGGACTAGCGGGAGTCGAGAGCAGTACTTC	CASSLAGTSGSREQYF
TRBV2	.	.	TRBJ2-7	15	TGTGCCAGCAGCCAAGACATGGGCCGAGGCTACGAGCAGTACTTC	CASSQDMGRGYEQYF
TRBV30	.	few	TRBJ2-6	17	TGTGCCTGGAGTGTACTAGTACTCCGCTCTGGGGCCAACGTCCTGACTTTC	CAWSVLVLRSGANVLTF
TRBV13	TRBD1	.	TRBJ2-6	17	TGTGCCAGCAGCTCGGGCAGGGGGCGTCGCGGGGCCAACGTCCTGACTTTC	CASSSGRGRRGANVLTF
TRBV29-1	.	.	TRBJ1-1	11	TGCAGCGTTGAAGGGCCAGGTGAAGCTTTCTTT	CSVEGPGEAFF
TRBV18	TRBD1	.	TRBJ1-3	15	TGTGCCAGCTCACCTTCAGGGGGTTCTGGAAACACCATATATTTT	CASSPSGGSGNTIYF
TRBV11-3	TRBD2	.	TRBJ2-1	16	TGTGCCAGCAGCCGGGGACTAGCGGGCCCCTACAATGAGCAGTTCTTC	CASSRGLAGPYNEQFF
TRBV7-9	.	.	TRBJ2-2	15	TGTGCCAGCAGCTGGGGACCTACGAACACCGGGGAGCTGTTTTTT	CASSWGPTNTGELFF
TRBV5-4	.	.	TRBJ1-5	14	TGTGCCAGCAGCTCGGTGGGGGTTAATCAGCCCCAGCATTTT	CASSSVGVNQPQHF
TRBV13	.	once	TRBJ1-1	14	TGTGCCAGCAGCTTCTTGGGGAGGAGGGCTGAAGCTTTCTTT	CASSFLGRRAEAFF
TRBV28	TRBD2	.	TRBJ2-1	15	TGTGCCAGCAGCCGCAGGACTAGCATTGTGAATGAGCAGTTCTTC	CASSRRTSIVNEQFF
TRBV2	.	.	TRBJ1-6	15	TGTGCCAGCAGCTCCAGCGGACAGCTGAATTCACCCCTCCACTTT	CASSSSGQLNSPLHF
TRBV6-1	.	.	TRBJ1-5	15	TGTGCCAGCAGTGAACTACGGGGAGGCAATCAGCCCCAGCATTTT	CASSELRGGNQPQHF
TRBV9	.	.	TRBJ2-7	13	TGTGCCAGCAGCGTAGGAGACAGCTACGAGCAGTACTTC	CASSVGDSYEQYF
TRBV5-1	.	.	TRBJ2-3	17	TGCGCCAGCAGCTTGGGAACGGGACTCCAATACACAGATACGCAGTATTTT	CASSLGTGLQYTDTQYF
TRBV6-6	TRBD1	.	TRBJ2-3	16	TGTGCCAGCAGTCGAACCTCAGGGGGCGACACAGATACGCAGTATTTT	CASSRTSGGDTDTQYF
TRBV10-1	.	.	TRBJ1-5	13	TGCGCCAGCAGTGTCCCCAGCTGCCAGCCCCAGCATTTT	CASSVPSCQPQHF
TRBV15	TRBD2	.	TRBJ2-5	15	TGTGCCACCAGCTTCGGGGTAGCGGGAGGTGAGACCCAGTACTTC	CATSFGVAGGETQYF
TRBV9	.	once	TRBJ1-4	14	TGTGCCAGCAGCCCCAGGGCAACTAATGAAAAACTGTTTTTT	CASSPRATNEKLFF
TRBV5-1	TRBD1	.	TRBJ2-1	15	TGCGCCAGCAGCTTGGCTCAGGGGGCTAAGAATGAGCAGTTCTTC	CASSLAQGAKNEQFF
TRBV27	.	.	TRBJ2-7	14	TGTGCCAGCAGTCTGGGACCCTACACCTACGAGCAGTACTTC	CASSLGPYTYEQYF
TRBV7-2	TRBD2	.	TRBJ2-2	17	TGTGCCAGCAGCCTCAATAGCGGGAGGGTCTACACCGGGGAGCTGTTTTTT	CASSLNSGRVYTGELFF
TRBV4-1	.	.	TRBJ2-2	14	TGCGCCAGCAGCCCGTCGGGGCCCACCGGGGAGCTGTTTTTT	CASSPSGPTGELFF
TRBV27	.	.	TRBJ2-1	14	TGTGCCAGCAGTTTTACACCGCCCTACAATGAGCAGTTCTTC	CASSFTPPYNEQFF
TRBV5-4	TRBD1	few	TRBJ2-5	16	TGTGCCAGCAGCCCCGGGACAGGGGGCATTGGAGAGACCCAGTACTTC	CASSPGTGGIGETQYF
TRBV19	.	few	TRBJ1-4	13	TGTGCCAGTAGTATTCTAACTAATGAAAAACTGTTTTTT	CASSILTNEKLFF
TRBV7-9	.	.	TRBJ2-5	15	TGTGCCAGCAGCTTAACGGGGCCCCGAAAAGAGACCCAGTACTTC	CASSLTGPRKETQYF
TRBV27	.	.	TRBJ1-1	15	TGTGCCAGCAGTTTAGAGGGGGTGCGGAACACTGAAGCTTTCTTT	CASSLEGVRNTEAFF
TRBV4-1	.	once	TRBJ1-1	16	TGCGCCAGCAGCCAAGTCCCCTATCGGGGCCCGACTGAAGCTTTCTTT	CASSQVPYRGPTEAFF
TRBV10-3	.	.	TRBJ2-5	14	TGTGCCATCAGTGAGGGATCCAGGAGTGAGACCCAGTACTTC	CAISEGSRSETQYF
TRBV7-8	.	.	TRBJ2-7	14	TGTGCCAGCAGCACCTCGGGACGCCTCTACGAGCAGTACTTC	CASSTSGRLYEQYF
TRBV5-3	.	once	TRBJ1-5	14	TGTGCCCCCGGCGAGCCCAGTAACAATCAGCCCCAGCATTTT	CAPGEPSNNQPQHF
TRBV14	TRBD1	.	TRBJ2-7	16	TGTGCCAGCAGCTCCCCCCGGACAGGGGGTTCCTACGAGCAGTACTTC	CASSSPRTGGSYEQYF
TRBV7-2	.	.	TRBJ1-2	13	TGTGCCAGCAGCTTAGGGCAGGGCTATGGCTACACCTTC	CASSLGQGYGYTF
TRBV10-3	.	once	TRBJ1-1	13	TGTGCCACCACACAGGGTCGGGCCACTGAAGCTTTCTTT	CATTQGRATEAFF
TRBV28	TRBD2	.	TRBJ2-7	17	TGTGCCAGCAGTTCACCCGGGACTAGCGGGAGGGACGACGAGCAGTACTTC	CASSSPGTSGRDDEQYF
TRBV30	.	.	TRBJ2-2	13	TGTGCCTGGAGTGTGATCCGGGCCGGGGAGCTGTTTTTT	CAWSVIRAGELFF